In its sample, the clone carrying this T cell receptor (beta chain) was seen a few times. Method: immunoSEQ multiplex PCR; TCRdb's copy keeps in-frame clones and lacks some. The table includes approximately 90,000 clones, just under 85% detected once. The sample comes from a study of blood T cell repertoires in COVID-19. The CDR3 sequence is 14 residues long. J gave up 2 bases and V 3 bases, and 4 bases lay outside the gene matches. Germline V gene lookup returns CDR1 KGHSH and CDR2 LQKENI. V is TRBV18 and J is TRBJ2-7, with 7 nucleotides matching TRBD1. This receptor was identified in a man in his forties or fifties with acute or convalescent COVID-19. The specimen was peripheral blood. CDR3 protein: CASSPGTETYEQYF. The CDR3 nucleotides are TGTGCCAGCTCACCGGGGACAGAGACCTACGAGCAGTACTTC.